This T cell receptor (beta chain) was sequenced in a study of molecular identifiers for immune sequencing clone quantification. Study-wide context: In replicates, RNA from around 20,000 or 100,000 naive CD8 cells was divided five ways and four parts were sequenced.

TCRdb reprocessed the PCR reads with MiXCR, giving one entry per CDR3 protein. The sample shows some 41,000 distinct CDR3 sequences, 24% of them seen only once. Trimming removed 3 bases from V and 0 bases from J, with 11 bases in between. This CDR3 contains 16 residues. The germline CDR1 and CDR2 sequences are LNHDA and SQIVND (reference sequence). This clonotype was counted ten times or more. The chain uses TRBV19 and TRBJ2-2, with D tentatively TRBD1 (6 bases). Material for sequencing was naive CD8+ T cells from blood, with Jurkat cell RNA spiked in. Subset in this sample: FACS-sorted CD8+CD4-CCR7+CD45RA+ naive T cells. This clonotype was obtained from a human donor in good health. Some libraries in this study had Jurkat cell RNA spiked in. The CDR3 nucleotides read TGTGCCAGTAGTATGGAGCAGGGGACGAACACCGGGGAGCTGTTTTTT. Translating gives CASSMEQGTNTGELFF.